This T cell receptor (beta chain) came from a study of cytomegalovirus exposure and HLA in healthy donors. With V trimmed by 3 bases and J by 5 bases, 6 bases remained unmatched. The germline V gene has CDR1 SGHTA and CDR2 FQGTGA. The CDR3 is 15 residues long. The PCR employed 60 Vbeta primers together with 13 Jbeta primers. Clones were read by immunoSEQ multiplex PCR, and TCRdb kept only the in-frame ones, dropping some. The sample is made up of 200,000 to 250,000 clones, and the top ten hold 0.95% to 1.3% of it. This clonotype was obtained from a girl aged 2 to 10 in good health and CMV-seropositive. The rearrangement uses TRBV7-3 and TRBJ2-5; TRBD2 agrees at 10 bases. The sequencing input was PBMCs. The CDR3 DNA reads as TGTGCCAGCAGCTTGGGTCTAGCGGGAGCTGAGACCCAGTACTTC. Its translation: CASSLGLAGAETQYF.